The sequence of this T cell receptor (beta chain) was determined in a study of cytomegalovirus exposure and HLA in healthy donors. Overall study results and limits: Most TCR sequences were rare, but some public TCRs occurred in many donors. Listed as cytomegalovirus-associated were 170 or so TCR beta chains. TCR clusters originating in the first cohort tended to co-occur in the 120 validation repertoires, according to a later analysis.

Profiling relied on immunoSEQ multiplex PCR, and the TCRdb table lists in-frame clones only, not all of them. The top ten hold 9.5% to 15% of the sample, which has about 250,000 clones, approximately 84% seen once. On this clone itself: Its specificity is not known.

Sequencing was carried out using PBMCs. This clonotype was sampled from a man younger than 35 in good health and CMV-seropositive.

CDR3 coding DNA: TGTGCCGTGTGGCATGGCTCGGGTCAGCCCCAGCATTTT. Translated: CAVWHGSGQPQHF. The genes are TRBV6-1 and TRBJ1-5; unclear D gene. This CDR3 comprises 13 residues. The ends were cut back, 11 bases at V and 6 bases at J, with 17 bases in the middle. CDR1 MNHNS and CDR2 SASEGT come from the germline V gene.